Presented here are 17 T cell receptor beta chains from one specimen sequenced in a study of control samples from healthy donors and cancer patients. Sequenced by immunoSEQ multiplex PCR; TCRdb stores in-frame clones only, minus some. Here the sample spans about 140,000 clones, around 90% being singletons. The sequencing sample was made of blood. These TCRs come from a young man in good health.

The V and J genes are TRBV6-6 and TRBJ1-6; D unclear. The CDR3 extends over 14 amino acids. Looked up from germline, CDR1 is MNHNY and CDR2 is SVGAGI (reference sequence). Trimming took off 3 bases at V and 9 bases at J, with 12 bases between the two ends. The CDR3 sequence is CASSYLPDTSPLHF. Here the CDR3 DNA reads TGTGCCAGCAGTTATTTGCCAGATACTTCACCCCTCCACTTT.

J is TRBJ2-7 and V is TRBV7-6; 8 nucleotides match TRBD2. In germline, CDR1 is SGHVS, CDR2 FNYEAQ. The CDR3 consists of 16 residues. With V trimmed by 5 bases and J by 2 bases, 11 bases remained unmatched. This chain's CDR3 is CASSLSTSGGTYEQYF. The CDR3 coding sequence is TGTGCCAGCAGCCTCTCAACTAGCGGAGGTACCTACGAGCAGTACTTC.

J is TRBJ2-2 and V is TRBV7-2; TRBD1 is a possible D gene (5 bases). CDR3 size: 15 residues. Trimming cost V 4 bases and J 7 bases, with 16 bases left between them. CDR1 and CDR2 from the germline V gene are SGHTA and FQGNSA. The CDR3 spells CASSSRQLWGGELFF. For the CDR3, the DNA is TGTGCCAGCAGCTCCCGACAGCTATGGGGCGGGGAGCTGTTTTTT.

The J gene is TRBJ1-2, the V gene TRBV2; 9 bases match TRBD1. Germline V gene lookup returns CDR1 SNHLY and CDR2 FYNNEI. The length of the CDR3 is 17 residues. The V gene end was trimmed by 5 bases and the J gene end by 6 bases; junction bases not matched to a gene: 16. CDR3 nucleotide sequence: TGTGCCAGCAGTTCACCGGGACAGGGTCGAACGGTGGATGGCTACACCTTC. It yields the protein CASSSPGQGRTVDGYTF.

This rearrangement joins TRBV7-2 to TRBJ2-7, with 12 bases lining up with TRBD2. The V gene's germline CDR1 is SGHTA and CDR2 FQGNSA. The CDR3 totals 15 residues. The V gene end was trimmed by 5 bases and the J gene end by 4 bases; junction bases not matched to a gene: 6. The CDR3: CASSPSGGAFYEQYF. The CDR3 DNA reads TGTGCCAGCAGCCCTAGCGGGGGGGCGTTTTACGAGCAGTACTTC.

The sample holds many counts of this clone. The V call is TRBV3-1 (or the pseudogene TRBV3-2), the J call TRBJ2-7; TRBD1 matches 7 bases. CDR3 length: 16 amino acids. The ends lost 0 bases at V and 4 bases at J; junction bases unmatched: 9. Germline CDR1 and CDR2: LGHDT and YNNKEL (reference sequence). The CDR3 region has the DNA TGTGCCAGCAGCCAAGACAAGGGGGCGCGCAATTACGAGCAGTACTTC. It yields the protein CASSQDKGARNYEQYF.

The V gene is TRBV7-9, the J gene TRBJ2-1; 8 bases are a match to TRBD1. Germline assignment: CDR1 SEHNR and CDR2 FQNEAQ (reference sequence). This CDR3 contains 15 residues. V lost 5 bases and J lost 4; bases outside the gene matches: 7. In DNA, the CDR3 is TGTGCCAGCAGCGACCGGGACAGGAGTTACAATGAGCAGTTCTTC. Translating it yields CASSDRDRSYNEQFF.

The chain joins TRBV3-1 (or the pseudogene TRBV3-2) to TRBJ2-7, with 9 bases that match TRBD1. The V and J ends lost 1 base and 4 bases, in that order; junction bases with no gene match: 5. The CDR3 spans 15 residues. The germline V gene encodes CDR1 LGHDT and CDR2 YNNKEL (reference sequence). In nucleotides, the CDR3 is TGTGCCAGCAGCCAAGGCAGGACAGGGGTGTACGAGCAGTACTTC. Its protein is CASSQGRTGVYEQYF.

Note on this clone: The same CDR3 is also encoded by other DNA sequences in this sample. The chain combines TRBV4-1 with TRBJ2-3; D is possibly TRBD2 (5 bases). Trimming cost V 0 bases and J 0 bases, with 7 bases left between them. Germline V CDR1 and CDR2: MGHRA, YSYEKL. The CDR3 spans 15 residues. The CDR3 loop reads CASSQERASTDTQYF. CDR3 DNA: TGCGCCAGCAGCCAAGAGCGGGCGAGCACAGATACGCAGTATTTT.

This chain links TRBV27 with TRBJ1-1; 7 bases match TRBD1. With 5 bases clipped from V and 5 bases from J, the junction kept 8 bases outside the gene matches. This CDR3 has 14 amino acids. Germline assignment: CDR1 MNHEY and CDR2 SMNVEV (reference sequence). The CDR3 sequence is CASSLLRGGTEAFF. Written as DNA, the CDR3 is TGTGCCAGCAGTCTGCTCAGGGGGGGGACTGAAGCTTTCTTT.

The chain uses TRBV7-2 and TRBJ2-7; no clear D. The V end was cut by 6 bases, the J end by 5 bases, with 8 bases between. Germline CDR1 reads SGHTA; CDR2 reads FQGNSA. This CDR3 has 11 residues. The CDR3 DNA reads as TGTGCCAGCAGTCTAAAGAACGAGCAGTACTTC. This encodes CASSLKNEQYF.

The chain has TRBV12-2 and TRBJ1-5; TRBD1 is taken as the D call from the table, unchecked against the DNA. TRBV12-2 counts as a pseudogene. The CDR3 sequence is 16 residues long. The CDR3 DNA follows: TGTGCAAGTCGCTTCAGGGGCTCCAGGAGCAATCAGCCCCAGCATTTT. Translated, it gives CASRFRGSRSNQPQHF.

This clone came up once. The chain is built from TRBV7-9 and TRBJ1-1; TRBD1 agrees at 9 bases. V gave up 3 bases and J gave up 3 bases; unmatched junction bases: 14. Germline lookup yields CDR1 SEHNR and CDR2 FQNEAQ (reference sequence). The CDR3 totals 18 residues. The DNA for the CDR3 is TGTGCCAGCAGCTTCGGGACAGGGTTTATGGGTCGTGACACTGAAGCTTTCTTT. It specifies CASSFGTGFMGRDTEAFF.

J is TRBJ2-3 and V is TRBV9; D tentatively reads TRBD1 or TRBD2 (6 bases each). The CDR3 extends over 15 amino acids. Germline V gene sequence: CDR1 SGDLS, CDR2 YYNGEE. V was cut by 4 bases and J by 1 base, with 13 bases left in between. Here the CDR3 reads CASSNLGGGTDTQYF. CDR3 in DNA: TGTGCCAGCAGCAACCTGGGGGGCGGCACAGATACGCAGTATTTT.

This clone turned up a few times. This rearrangement joins TRBV7-9 to TRBJ1-2; 8 bases line up with TRBD1. After removal of 5 bases from V and 7 bases from J, the junction contained 6 bases not matched to a gene. Germline CDR1 reads SEHNR; CDR2 reads FQNEAQ (reference sequence). The length of the CDR3 is 13 residues. The CDR3 sequence is CASSTQGDFGYTF. The CDR3 DNA reads TGTGCCAGCAGCACACAGGGGGATTTTGGCTACACCTTC.

The chain has TRBV7-3 and TRBJ2-7; 7 nucleotides align to TRBD2. From germline, CDR1 is SGHTA and CDR2 FQGTGA. The ends lost 5 bases at V and 2 bases at J; junction bases unmatched: 9. CDR3 length: 15 residues. CDR3 in amino acids: CASSPSGGKPYEQYF. CDR3 nucleotides: TGTGCCAGCAGCCCTTCCGGGGGGAAACCCTACGAGCAGTACTTC.

The V and J genes are TRBV6-5 and TRBJ1-2, with D possibly being TRBD1 (5 bases). Deletions cut 4 bases from V and 8 bases from J, with 11 bases between. The CDR3 sequence is 12 residues long. Germline CDR1 MNHEY, CDR2 SVGAGI. The CDR3, as DNA: TGTGCCAGCAGTTCAGGGACTGAAGGCTACACCTTC. This encodes CASSSGTEGYTF.